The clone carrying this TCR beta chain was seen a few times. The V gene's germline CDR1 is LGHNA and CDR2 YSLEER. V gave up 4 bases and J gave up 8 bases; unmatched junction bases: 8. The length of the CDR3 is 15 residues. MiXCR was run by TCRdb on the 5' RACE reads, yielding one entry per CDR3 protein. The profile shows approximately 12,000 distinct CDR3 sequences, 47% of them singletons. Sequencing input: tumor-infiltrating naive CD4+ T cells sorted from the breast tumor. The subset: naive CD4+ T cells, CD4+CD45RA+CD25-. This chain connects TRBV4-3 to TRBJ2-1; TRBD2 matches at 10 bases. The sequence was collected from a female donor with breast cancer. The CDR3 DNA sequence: TGCGCCAGCAGCCTTCAAAGCGGGAGGGCCGATGAGCAGTTCTTC. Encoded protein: CASSLQSGRADEQFF.